Following are 4 T cell receptor beta chains from one sample sequenced in a study of T cell responses to AZD1222 COVID-19 vaccine. Assay used: immunoSEQ multiplex PCR; TCRdb lists only in-frame clones, some missing. This sample has about 160,000 clones; roughly 92% occur once, and the top ten carry under 6%. Here the sequenced sample was peripheral blood, taken 28 days after the second AZD1222 dose. The receptors come from an adult who received the AZD1222 COVID-19 vaccine.

The chain has TRBV7-2 and TRBJ1-2, with a tentative D call TRBD1 (6 bases). The CDR3 has 14 amino acids. Looked up from germline, CDR1 is SGHTA and CDR2 is FQGNSA. The V end was cut by 5 bases, the J end by 5 bases, with 15 bases between. The CDR3 loop reads CASSLTQGSYGYTF. In DNA form, the CDR3 reads TGTGCCAGCAGCCTTACTCAGGGGAGTTATGGCTACACCTTC.

The chain carries TRBV5-1 and TRBJ1-2; D not certain. Trimming took 3 bases from V and 4 from J, leaving 10 bases between them. This CDR3 region has 13 residues. Germline V gene data show CDR1 as SGHRS and CDR2 as YFSETQ. The CDR3 spells CASSSSSPYGYTF. Written as DNA, the CDR3 is TGCGCCAGCAGCTCTTCTAGTCCCTATGGCTACACCTTC.

The chain carries TRBV7-9 and TRBJ2-1; TRBD1 might be the D (6 bases). The germline gives CDR1 SEHNR, CDR2 FQNEAQ (reference sequence). The CDR3 is made up of 13 amino acids. CDR3 in DNA: TGTGCGACAGGTCCTAGCTCCTACAATGAGCAGTTCTTC. As protein: CATGPSSYNEQFF.

The V gene is TRBV18, the J gene TRBJ1-1; D is ambiguous. Per germline, CDR1 KGHSH and CDR2 LQKENI. V lost 3 bases and J lost 3, with 5 bases in between. The CDR3 totals 12 residues. CDR3 loop: CASSPLDTEAFF. CDR3 DNA: TGTGCCAGCTCACCCTTGGACACTGAAGCTTTCTTT. Filled out from reference TRBV18 and TRBJ1-1, the complete variable domain reads NAGVMQNPRHLVRRRGQEARLRCSPMKGHSHVYWYRQLPEEGLKFMVYLQKENIIDESGMPKERFSAEFPKEGPSILRIQQVVRGDSAAYFCASSPLDTEAFFGQGTRLTVV.